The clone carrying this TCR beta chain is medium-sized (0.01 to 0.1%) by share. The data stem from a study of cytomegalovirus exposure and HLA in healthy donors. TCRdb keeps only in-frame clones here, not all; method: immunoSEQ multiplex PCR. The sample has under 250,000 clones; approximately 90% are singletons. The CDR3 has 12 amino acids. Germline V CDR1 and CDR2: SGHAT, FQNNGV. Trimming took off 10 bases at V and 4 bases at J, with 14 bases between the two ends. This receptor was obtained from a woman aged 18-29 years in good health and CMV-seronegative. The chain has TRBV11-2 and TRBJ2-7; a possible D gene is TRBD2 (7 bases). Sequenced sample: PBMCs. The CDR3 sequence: CATIRGAYEQYF. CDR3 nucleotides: TGTGCCACTATACGGGGGGCGTACGAGCAGTACTTC.